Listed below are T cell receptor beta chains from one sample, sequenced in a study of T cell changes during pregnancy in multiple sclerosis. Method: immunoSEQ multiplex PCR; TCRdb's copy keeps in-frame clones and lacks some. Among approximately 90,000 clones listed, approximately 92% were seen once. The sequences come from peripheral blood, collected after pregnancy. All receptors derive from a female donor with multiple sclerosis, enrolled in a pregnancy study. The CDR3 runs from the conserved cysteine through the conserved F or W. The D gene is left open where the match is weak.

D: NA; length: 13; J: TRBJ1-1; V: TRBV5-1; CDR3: CASSTVGWTEAFF
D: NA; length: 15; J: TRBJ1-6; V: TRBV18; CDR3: CASSPPTGTDSPLHF
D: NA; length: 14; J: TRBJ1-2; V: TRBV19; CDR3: CASSTYTENYGYTF
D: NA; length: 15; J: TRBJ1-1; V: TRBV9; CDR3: CASSVGAGGNTEAFF
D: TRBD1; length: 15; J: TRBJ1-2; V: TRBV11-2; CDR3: CASSSDRGPTMGYTF
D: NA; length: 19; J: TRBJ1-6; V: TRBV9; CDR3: CASSVDSIRISSYNSPLHF
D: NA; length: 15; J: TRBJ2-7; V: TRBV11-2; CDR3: CASSPLQSDSYEQYF
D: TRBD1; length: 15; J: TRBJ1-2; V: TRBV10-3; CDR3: CAISESLRDSYGYTF
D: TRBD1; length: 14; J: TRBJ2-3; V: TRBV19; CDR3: CASKGTGSTDTQYF
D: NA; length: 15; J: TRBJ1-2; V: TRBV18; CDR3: CASSPGVEGGYGYTF
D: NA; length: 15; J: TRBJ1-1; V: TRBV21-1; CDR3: CASKPGAMVNTEAFF
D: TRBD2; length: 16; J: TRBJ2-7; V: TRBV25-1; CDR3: CASSEIAGGRSYEQYF
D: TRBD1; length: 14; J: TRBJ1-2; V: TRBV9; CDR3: CASSVQNRGDGYTF
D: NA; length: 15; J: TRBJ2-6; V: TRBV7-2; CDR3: CASSVDYSGANVLTF
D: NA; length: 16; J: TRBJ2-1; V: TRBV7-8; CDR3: CASSLGYFPLYNEQFF
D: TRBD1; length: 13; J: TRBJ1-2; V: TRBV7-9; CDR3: CASSLGQGDGYTF
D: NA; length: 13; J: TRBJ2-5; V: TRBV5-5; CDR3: CASSPQTRETQYF
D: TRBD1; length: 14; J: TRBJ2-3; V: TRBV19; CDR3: CASSIQGGTDTQYF
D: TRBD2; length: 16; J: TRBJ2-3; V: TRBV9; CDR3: CASSAGTSGFTDTQYF
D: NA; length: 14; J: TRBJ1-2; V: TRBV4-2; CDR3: CASSSPSTDYGYTF
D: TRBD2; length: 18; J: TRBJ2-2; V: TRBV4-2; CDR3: CASSQGTGLAVNTGELFF
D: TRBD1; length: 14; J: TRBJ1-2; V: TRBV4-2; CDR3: CASSQAGTGDGYTF
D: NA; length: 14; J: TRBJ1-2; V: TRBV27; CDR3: CASSSIWGGDGYTF
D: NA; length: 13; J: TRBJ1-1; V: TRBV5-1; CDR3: CASSLASRSGAFF
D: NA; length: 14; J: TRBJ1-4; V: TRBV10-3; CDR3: CAISESATAEKLFF
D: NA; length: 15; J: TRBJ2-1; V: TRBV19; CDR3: CASSIGSSSYNEQFF
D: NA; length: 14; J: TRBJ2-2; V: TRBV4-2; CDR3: CASSHGEGAGELFF
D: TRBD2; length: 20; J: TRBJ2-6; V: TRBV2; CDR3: CASSDQLLAGLISGANVLTF
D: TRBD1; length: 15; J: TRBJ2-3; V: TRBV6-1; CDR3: CASSGQGSGADTQYF
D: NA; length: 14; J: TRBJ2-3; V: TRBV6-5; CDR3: CASRHRDSTDTQYF
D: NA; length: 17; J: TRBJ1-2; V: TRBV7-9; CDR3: CASSSTRSSNANYGYTF
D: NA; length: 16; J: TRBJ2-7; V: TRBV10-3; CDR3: CAISEDAYRASYEQYF
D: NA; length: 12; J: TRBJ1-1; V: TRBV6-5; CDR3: CASNRFGVEAFF
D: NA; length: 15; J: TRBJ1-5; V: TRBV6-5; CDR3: CASSYSQDSNQPQHF
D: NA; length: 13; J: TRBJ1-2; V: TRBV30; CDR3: CAWSGAEGAGYTF
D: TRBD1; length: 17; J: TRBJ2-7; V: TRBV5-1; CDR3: CASSLLPGTGRTYEQYF
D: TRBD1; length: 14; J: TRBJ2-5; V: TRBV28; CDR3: CASSWTGGMETQYF
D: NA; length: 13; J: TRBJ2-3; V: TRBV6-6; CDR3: CAGKGASTDTQYF
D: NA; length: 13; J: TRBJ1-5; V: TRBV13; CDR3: CASSLAPNQPQHF
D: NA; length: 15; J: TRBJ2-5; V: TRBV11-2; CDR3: CASSLRGVQGETQYF
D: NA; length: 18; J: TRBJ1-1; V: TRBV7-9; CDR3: CASSKQLTGGWAGNEAFF
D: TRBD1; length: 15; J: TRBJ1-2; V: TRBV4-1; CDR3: CASSQGGTVPSGYTF
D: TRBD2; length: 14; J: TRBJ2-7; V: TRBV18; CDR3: CASSPTSGTQEQYF
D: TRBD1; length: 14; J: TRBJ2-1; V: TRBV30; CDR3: CAWSGTAPYNEQFF
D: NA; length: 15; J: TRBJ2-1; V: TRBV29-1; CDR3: CSVEFPTPAYNEQFF
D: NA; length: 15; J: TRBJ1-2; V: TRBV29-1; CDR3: CSVDTGGQWRYGYTF
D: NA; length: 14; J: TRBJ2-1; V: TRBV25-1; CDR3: CASSVDPYYNEQFF
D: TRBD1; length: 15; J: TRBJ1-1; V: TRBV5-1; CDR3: CASSLTTGVNTEAFF
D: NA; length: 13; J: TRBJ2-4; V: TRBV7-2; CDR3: CASSLDIQNIQYF
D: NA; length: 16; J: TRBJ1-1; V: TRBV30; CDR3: CAWSKGRVKLRTEAFF
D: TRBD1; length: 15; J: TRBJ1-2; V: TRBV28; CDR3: CASRPRLQGAEGYTF
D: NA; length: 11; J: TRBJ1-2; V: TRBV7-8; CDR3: CASSYGSGYTF
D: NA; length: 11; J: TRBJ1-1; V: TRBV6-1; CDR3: CASSARTEAFF
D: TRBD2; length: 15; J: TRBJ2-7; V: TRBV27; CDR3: CASSFRWTSRYEQYF
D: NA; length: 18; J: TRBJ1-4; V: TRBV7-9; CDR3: CASNYRVGPTATNEKLFF
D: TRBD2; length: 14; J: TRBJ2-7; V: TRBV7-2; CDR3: CASSYSGGGYEQYF
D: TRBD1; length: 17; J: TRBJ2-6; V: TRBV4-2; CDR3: CASSQSRGRTLANVLTF
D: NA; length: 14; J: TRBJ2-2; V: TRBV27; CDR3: CASSLIQSTGELFF